This TCR beta chain was identified in a study of T-cell memory formation after mild COVID-19. Study summary: TCR clustering was largely donor specific.

The CDR3 runs to 15 residues. V gave up 1 base and J gave up 2 bases, with 11 bases separating them. Germline CDR1 and CDR2: SGHNT and YYREEE (reference sequence). This clonotype has only a few counts. As yet, its antigen is unknown. The authors produced TCR alpha and TCR beta cDNA libraries with sample barcodes and UMIs by 5'RACE using constant-segment primers. Via MiXCR, TCRdb re-called the 5' RACE reads, giving one row per CDR3 protein. The repertoire holds 150,000 to 200,000 distinct CDR3 sequences, with more than 9% as singletons. General study findings and limits: Clones shrinking from day 15 to 85 showed even CD4/CD8 mixes; later expanders tilted CD4+. Contracting CD4+ clones sat mainly in CM and EM; CD8+ in EMRA.

This TCR derives from a man aged 18 to 35 who had mild COVID-19 (a few samples of this study predate the infection). Cell type and time point are not known. The genes are TRBV5-4 and TRBJ2-3, with D perhaps TRBD1 (6 bases). Sequenced material: PBMCs or a T cell subset sorted from them (not recorded which). The DNA for the CDR3 is TGTGCCAGCAGCTTGAAGGACAGACTCACAGATACGCAGTATTTT. As protein: CASSLKDRLTDTQYF.